One sample yielded the 18 T cell receptor beta chains listed below, sequenced in a study of T cell repertoires in cytomegalovirus infection. TCRdb re-derived calls from the reads in MiXCR, one entry per CDR3 protein. The top ten hold roughly 27% of the sample, which has 150,000 to 200,000 distinct CDR3 sequences, approximately 15% seen once. Input material: PBMCs. The receptors originated from a human donor in good health (CMV status not recorded). Some clones in this sample may be carry-over from other donors' samples.

This clonotype was recorded a few times. The chain recombines TRBV12-3 or TRBV12-4 with TRBJ1-4; 8 positions agree with TRBD1. V lost 8 bases, J lost 6 bases, and 5 bases stayed unmatched. The CDR3 is 13 residues long. The CDR3 region has the DNA TGTGCCAGCGAGGCCAGGGGGCATGAAAAACTGTTTTTT. It encodes CASEARGHEKLFF.

This clonotype was counted ten times or more. The chain employs TRBV7-3 and TRBJ2-3, with 9 positions matching TRBD1. The germline V gene has CDR1 SGHTA and CDR2 FQGTGA. The CDR3 has 14 amino acids. V shed 5 bases and J 3 bases; nucleotides not matched to a gene: 3. The CDR3 reads CASSLGQGTDTQYF. In DNA, the CDR3 is TGTGCCAGCAGCCTGGGACAGGGAACAGATACGCAGTATTTT.

This clonotype was counted between two and nine times. CDR3 loop: CASSPPNSNQPQHF. The CDR3 DNA follows: TGTGCCAGCTCACCACCCAATAGCAATCAGCCCCAGCATTTT. The rearrangement joins TRBV18 to TRBJ1-5; D is unclear. CDR1 and CDR2 from the germline V gene are KGHSH and LQKENI. The V end lost 0 bases, the J end lost 0 bases, and 3 bases lay between the germline ends. The CDR3 length is 14 residues.

The chain combines TRBV29-1 with TRBJ2-7, with TRBD1 matching 11 bases. The CDR3 runs to 16 residues. V was pared by 3 bases and J by 2 bases, with 9 bases of the junction left unmatched. Germline loops: CDR1 SQVTM, CDR2 ANQGSEA. CDR3 nucleotides: TGCAGCGTTGAGGCTAGAGGGACAGGGGGGACCTACGAGCAGTACTTC. The encoded protein is CSVEARGTGGTYEQYF.

This clonotype was seen more than once but under ten times. The chain employs TRBV5-1 and TRBJ2-1, with 11 bases lining up with TRBD2. The CDR3 totals 17 residues. V lost 3 bases, J lost 6 bases, and 11 bases stayed unmatched. Germline V gene data show CDR1 as SGHRS and CDR2 as YFSETQ. The CDR3 spells CASSSGPGTSGPNEQFF. The CDR3 DNA follows: TGCGCCAGCAGCTCGGGACCGGGGACTAGCGGACCCAATGAGCAGTTCTTC.

Remarks on this clonotype: Its ends do not fully match the called genes, so a read error is possible. V gene TRBV6-8 combines with J gene TRBJ2-6, with D possibly matching TRBD2 (6 bases). The CDR3 totals 15 residues. The germline gives CDR1 MNHGY, CDR2 SAAAGT. CDR3 bases: TGTGCCAGCACATACGGAGGGACTGGGGGCAACGTCCTGACTTTC. This translates into CASTYGGTGGNVLTF.

In this sample, this clonotype turned up a few times. V is TRBV6-2 or TRBV6-3 and J is TRBJ1-5; D might be TRBD1 (5 bases). Germline CDR1 MNHEY, CDR2 SVGEGT. V was cut by 2 bases and J by 7 bases, with 12 bases left in between. This CDR3 region has 14 residues. CDR3: CASSYGGGTQPQHF. CDR3 sequence (DNA): TGTGCCAGCAGTTACGGGGGGGGAACCCAGCCCCAGCATTTT.

This clonotype was seen more than once but under ten times. The V and J genes are TRBV19 and TRBJ2-5, with TRBD1 matching over 7 bases. The CDR3 has 14 amino acids. Losses at the gene ends were 5 bases for V and 1 base for J; bases not matched to a gene: 4. Germline V gene sequence: CDR1 LNHDA, CDR2 SQIVND (reference sequence). The CDR3 DNA reads as TGTGCCAGTAGTCTGACAGGGTCCCAAGAGACCCAGTACTTC. Translation: CASSLTGSQETQYF.

This clonotype has more than one count but fewer than ten. The V gene is TRBV28, the J gene TRBJ1-5, with 9 bases aligning to TRBD1. The J segment lost 4 bases and the V segment lost 6 bases, leaving 7 bases of the junction unmatched. The CDR3 sequence is 15 residues long. Germline assignment: CDR1 MDHEN and CDR2 SYDVKM. The CDR3 reads CASRRDRAKNQPQHF. Written as DNA, the CDR3 is TGTGCCAGCAGACGGGACAGGGCAAAAAATCAGCCCCAGCATTTT.

This clonotype was picked up many times. The V call is TRBV12-3 or TRBV12-4, the J call TRBJ2-1; TRBD2 might be the D (6 bases). The ends were cut back, 7 bases at V and 3 bases at J, with 13 bases in the middle. This CDR3 has 14 amino acids. The CDR3 sequence is CASTPPGSYNEQFF. The CDR3, as DNA: TGTGCCAGCACCCCCCCCGGGAGCTACAATGAGCAGTTCTTC.

This clonotype was counted at least ten times. This chain joins TRBV6-1 and TRBJ2-5; D perhaps matches TRBD1 (6 bases). Germline CDR1 and CDR2: MNHNS and SASEGT. This CDR3 has 13 residues. V was shortened by 10 bases and J by 1 base, with 13 bases between the two germline ends. The CDR3 DNA reads as TGTGCCACTACGGGACACAGCCAAGAGACCCAGTACTTC. This sequence encodes CATTGHSQETQYF.

The sample holds a few counts of this clonotype. This chain joins TRBV27 and TRBJ1-2, with a possible D match to TRBD1 (5 bases). V was trimmed by 3 bases and J by 8 bases, leaving 13 bases between them. Germline-derived CDR1 and CDR2 are MNHEY and SMNVEV (reference sequence). The CDR3 has 13 residues. DNA of the CDR3: TGTGCCAGCAGTTTTGGCCCGAAGGGGGGCTACACCTTC. Protein sequence: CASSFGPKGGYTF.

The rearrangement joins TRBV29-1 to TRBJ2-7, with D unclear. The CDR3 loop spans 13 amino acids. V was pared by 4 bases and J by 0 bases, with 10 bases between. In germline, CDR1 is SQVTM, CDR2 ANQGSEA. The CDR3 loop is CSVVAVSSYEQYF. DNA for the CDR3: TGCAGCGTTGTGGCGGTGAGCTCCTACGAGCAGTACTTC.

Of note for this clonotype: A read error may explain this, as a much larger clone is one base away. This chain uses TRBV7-8 with TRBJ2-5; TRBD2 matches at 12 bases. Trimming at V came to 2 bases and at J to 5 bases, leaving 3 bases not matched to a gene. CDR3 length: 15 amino acids. Per the germline V gene, CDR1 is SGHVS and CDR2 is FQNEAQ. CDR3: CASSLRTSGRETQYF. In DNA, the CDR3 is TGTGCCAGCAGCTTAAGAACTAGCGGGAGGGAGACCCAGTACTTC. The whole variable domain, filled in from reference TRBV7-8 and TRBJ2-5, reads GAGVSQSPRYKVAKRGQDVALRCDPISGHVSLFWYQQALGQGPEFLTYFQNEAQLDKSGLPSDRFFAERPEGSVSTLKIQRTQQEDSAVYLCASSLRTSGRETQYFGPGTRLLVL.

V usage is TRBV4-1 and J usage is TRBJ1-2; D not certain. V was trimmed by 1 base and J by 4 bases, leaving 13 bases between them. Per the germline V gene, CDR1 is MGHRA and CDR2 is YSYEKL. This CDR3 spans 15 amino acids. CDR3 in amino acids: CASSQAPSELYGYTF. Here the CDR3 DNA reads TGCGCCAGCAGCCAAGCCCCATCAGAACTCTATGGCTACACCTTC.

This clonotype was observed many times. V is TRBV7-2 and J is TRBJ2-3; 8 positions agree with TRBD2. The ends lost 5 bases at V and 4 bases at J; junction bases unmatched: 8. CDR3 size: 15 residues. Germline values: CDR1 SGHTA, CDR2 FQGNSA. CDR3 in DNA: TGTGCCAGCAGCCTCGGAGCGGGGGCAGCAGATACGCAGTATTTT. It translates to CASSLGAGAADTQYF.

This sequence joins TRBV20-1 and TRBJ1-1, with a tentative D call TRBD1 (6 bases). Germline CDR1 and CDR2: DFQATT and SNEGSKA (reference sequence). CDR3 size: 12 residues. V was cut by 7 bases and J by 1 base, with 10 bases left in between. CDR3 sequence reads: CSGLQGNTEAFF. CDR3 bases: TGCAGTGGCCTACAGGGGAACACTGAAGCTTTCTTT.

This clonotype was seen a handful of times. The CDR3 sequence: CASSIKSAGGGNEQFF. In DNA form, the CDR3 reads TGTGCCAGTAGTATCAAGTCAGCGGGAGGTGGCAATGAGCAGTTCTTC. This chain links TRBV19 with TRBJ2-1; 9 nucleotides line up with TRBD2. CDR3 length: 16 amino acids. V lost 3 bases and J lost 6; bases outside the gene matches: 9. The germline CDR1 and CDR2 sequences are LNHDA and SQIVND (reference sequence).